This note documents a single TCR beta chain sequence. Antigen specificity is unknown. This entry comes from a study of T cells after yellow fever vaccination. Looking at the study overall: Those fractions that held only low numbers of cells were prepared using the SMART-Seq v4 Ultra Low Input RNA kit.

Study results and limitations: Among all clonotypes, a small share was observed in both CD4 and CD8 compartments. Most clones from primary vaccination were detected again post-booster (just under 97% CD4, more than 85% CD8).

CDR1 is KGHDR and CDR2 is SFDVKD in the germline V gene. After removal of 2 bases from V and 11 bases from J, the junction contained 10 bases not matched to a gene. The CDR3 covers 16 residues. TCR cDNA was made by 5'RACE template switching, adding a universal primer site and UMIs. TCRdb processed the 5' RACE reads anew with MiXCR; each CDR3 protein has one entry. The sample holds around 610,000 distinct CDR3 sequences; about 13% are singletons and the top ten take around 15%. The chain joins TRBV24-1 to TRBJ2-1, with 11 bases identical to TRBD2. The clonotype comes from a man aged 30 to 45 who received the YFV17D yellow fever vaccine. This sample comprised PBMCs, obtained on the day of the yellow fever booster vaccination. As DNA, the CDR3 is TGTGCCACCAGTGATTCGGGACTAGCGGCCCGCGATCAGCAGTTCTTC. This sequence encodes CATSDSGLAARDQQFF.